The present entry profiles one T cell receptor beta chain with its context. Its cognate antigen is unknown. It was 200 to 250 ng DNA, around 32,000 T cell genomes, that sorted-subset replicate PCRs used. The protocol was immunoSEQ multiplex PCR, while the TCRdb copy is restricted to in-frame clones and leaves out a portion. The sample shows under 1,100,000 clones, around 76% of them seen only once. The source of the sample is a study of shared clonotypes between healthy human individuals. Study-wide results and caveats: Represented diversity (both genetic and exposure-history) was limited by the small number of donors.

Germline V CDR1 and CDR2: SGHTA, FQGTGA. Trimming at V came to 2 bases and at J to 12 bases, leaving 8 bases not matched to a gene. This CDR3 has 14 residues. The sequence derives from a man in his late teens or twenties in good health. The sequenced material came from memory CD4+ T cells sorted from blood. Specified subset: CD45RA-negative fraction. This sequence joins TRBV7-3 and TRBJ2-1, with 9 bases aligning to TRBD2. Written as DNA, the CDR3 is TGTGCCAGCAGCTTAGTAGCGGGGGAGGCTAGGCAGTTCTTC. This codes for CASSLVAGEARQFF. The entire variable domain, with the rest obtained from reference TRBV7-3 and TRBJ2-1, is as follows: GAGVSQTPSNKVTEKGKYVELRCDPISGHTALYWYRQSLGQGPEFLIYFQGTGAADDSGLPNDRFFAVRPEGSVSTLKIQRTERGDSAVYLCASSLVAGEARQFFGPGTRLTVL.